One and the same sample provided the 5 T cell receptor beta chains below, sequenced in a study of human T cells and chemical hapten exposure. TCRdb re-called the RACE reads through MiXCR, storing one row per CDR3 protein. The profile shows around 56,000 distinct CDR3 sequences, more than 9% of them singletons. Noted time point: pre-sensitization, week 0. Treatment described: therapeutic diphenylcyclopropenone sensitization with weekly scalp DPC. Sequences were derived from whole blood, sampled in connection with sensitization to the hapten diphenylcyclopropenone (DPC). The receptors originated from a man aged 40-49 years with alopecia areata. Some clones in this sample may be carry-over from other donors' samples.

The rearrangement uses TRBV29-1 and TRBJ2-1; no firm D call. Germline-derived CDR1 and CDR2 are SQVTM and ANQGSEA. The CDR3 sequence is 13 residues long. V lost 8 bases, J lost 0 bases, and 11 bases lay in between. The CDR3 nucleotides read TGCAGCTATGATCAGTCCTCCTACAATGAGCAGTTCTTC. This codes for CSYDQSSYNEQFF.

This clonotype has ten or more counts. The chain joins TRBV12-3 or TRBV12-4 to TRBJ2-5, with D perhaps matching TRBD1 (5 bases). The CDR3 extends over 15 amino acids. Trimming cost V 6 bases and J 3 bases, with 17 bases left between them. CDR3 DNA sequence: TGTGCCAGCAGCCCATGGGGCCTTACAGAAGAGACCCAGTACTTC. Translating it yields CASSPWGLTEETQYF.

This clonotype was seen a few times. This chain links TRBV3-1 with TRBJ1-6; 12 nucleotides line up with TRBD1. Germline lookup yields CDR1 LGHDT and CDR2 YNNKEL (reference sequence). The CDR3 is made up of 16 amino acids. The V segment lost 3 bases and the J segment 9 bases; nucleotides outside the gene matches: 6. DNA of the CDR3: TGTGCCAGCAGCCATGGGGACAGGGGGCTATTTTCACCCCTCCACTTT. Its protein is CASSHGDRGLFSPLHF.

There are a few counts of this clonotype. CDR3 sequence (DNA): TGTGCCACCTTGACGGGGCCAGGGGGCTCTGGGGCCAACGTCCTGACTTTC. Residues: CATLTGPGGSGANVLTF. The genes are TRBV28 and TRBJ2-6; the match to TRBD1 covers 7 bases. Trimming took 10 bases from V and 0 from J; bases not matched to a gene: 12. Germline V CDR1 and CDR2: MDHEN, SYDVKM. The CDR3 covers 17 residues.

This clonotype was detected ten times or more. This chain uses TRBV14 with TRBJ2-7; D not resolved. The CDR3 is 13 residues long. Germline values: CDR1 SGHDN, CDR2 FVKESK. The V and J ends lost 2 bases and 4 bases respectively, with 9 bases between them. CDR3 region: CASSQSSRYEQYF. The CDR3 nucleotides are TGTGCCAGCAGCCAAAGTTCCAGATACGAGCAGTACTTC.